These T cell receptor beta chains were read from a single sample in a study of T cell changes during pregnancy in multiple sclerosis. The assay was immunoSEQ multiplex PCR, and TCRdb's table has in-frame clones only and misses some. The profile shows roughly 69,000 clones, just over 90% of them singletons. The sequencing used peripheral blood, collected in the third trimester of pregnancy. The receptors derive from a female donor with multiple sclerosis, enrolled in a pregnancy study. CDR3s include the opening cysteine and the closing phenylalanine or tryptophan.

TRBJ1-6,TRBV12-5,CASGLPNNRESPLHF
TRBJ2-1,TRBV13,CASSSPVSTSGGAVGYNEQFF
TRBJ1-2,TRBV6-5,CASKPPGTGGLGYTF
TRBJ1-5,TRBV5-1,CASSLIEVSNQPQHF
TRBJ1-4,TRBV10-3,CAISPGTVIYEKLFF
TRBJ2-1,TRBV28,CASTGSSGGSNEQFF
TRBJ2-1,TRBV5-1,CASSLGSSRDNEQFF
TRBJ2-6,TRBV2,CASSGEESSGANVLTF
TRBJ2-3,TRBV19,CASKEGSRFTDTQYF
TRBJ1-4,TRBV30,CAWNVRGSTNEKLFF
TRBJ2-7,TRBV28,CASRTPLTPEQYF
TRBJ1-1,TRBV7-9,CASSQTGGTEAFF
TRBJ1-4,TRBV5-1,CASSLGSENEKLFF
TRBJ1-2,TRBV28,CASSSRGGFYGYTF
TRBJ1-6,TRBV19,CASRSHSGAANSPLHF
TRBJ1-1,TRBV13,CASSQGAGTEAFF
TRBJ1-6,TRBV28,CASISPGTGDSPLHF
TRBJ1-2,TRBV6-5,CASSYFGADFGYTF
TRBJ1-2,TRBV19,CASSRGPDYGYTF
TRBJ1-2,TRBV5-4,CASSIDRLNGYTF
TRBJ2-1,TRBV6-4,CASSTSGGAGNEQFF
TRBJ2-5,TRBV6-5,CASSSHGQETQYF
TRBJ2-1,TRBV6-5,CASSPWTGPYNEQFF
TRBJ1-2,TRBV6-5,CASSYFRRGYHGYTF